Presented here are 16 T cell receptor beta chains from one specimen sequenced in a study of blood T cell repertoires in COVID-19. This table comes from immunoSEQ multiplex PCR, and its TCRdb copy is limited to in-frame clones, with some not included. The sample contains roughly 80,000 clones, 84% of which appear only once. Specimen: peripheral blood. The receptors stem from a man aged 50-60 years with acute or convalescent COVID-19.

This sequence joins TRBV5-6 and TRBJ1-2, with D tentatively TRBD1 (6 bases). The CDR3 is 13 residues long. Trimming pared 1 base from V and 8 bases from J, leaving 12 bases between. The germline CDR1 and CDR2 sequences are SGHDT and YYEEEE. The DNA for the CDR3 is TGTGCCAGCAGCTTGCTACAGGGCGGGGGCTACACCTTC. Its protein is CASSLLQGGGYTF.

The rearrangement joins TRBV6-2 or TRBV6-3 to TRBJ2-5; TRBD2 might be the D (5 bases). The V end was cut by 4 bases, the J end by 3 bases, with 9 bases between. Looked up from germline, CDR1 is MNHEY and CDR2 is SVGEGT. The CDR3 sequence is 13 residues long. CDR3 DNA: TGTGCCAGCAGTTCACTAGAAAAAGAGACCCAGTACTTC. It is translated as CASSSLEKETQYF.

For the CDR3, the DNA is TGTGCCAGCAGCTTAGGCTTTACAGGGACCCTTAGCTACACCTTC. This encodes CASSLGFTGTLSYTF. The genes are TRBV7-2 and TRBJ1-2, with TRBD1 as a possible D gene (6 bases). The germline CDR1 and CDR2 sequences are SGHTA and FQGNSA. The V end lost 1 base, the J end lost 9 bases, and 18 bases lay between the germline ends. The CDR3 sequence is 15 residues long.

The sample holds one count of this clone. The gene calls are TRBV15 and TRBJ1-5, with a tentative D call TRBD1 (5 bases). This CDR3 is built from 14 residues. Germline CDR1 and CDR2: LNHNV and YYDKDF (reference sequence). Trimming left V 3 bases short and J 7 bases short, with 13 bases between. The CDR3 loop reads CATSSLIGGQPQHF. DNA for the CDR3: TGTGCCACCAGCAGTCTCATCGGGGGGCAGCCCCAGCATTTT.

The rearrangement uses TRBV7-9 and TRBJ2-1; 7 nucleotides match TRBD2. The germline V gene has CDR1 SEHNR and CDR2 FQNEAQ (reference sequence). The V gene end was trimmed by 4 bases and the J gene end by 7 bases; junction bases not matched to a gene: 16. This CDR3 has 17 amino acids. The CDR3 reads CASSSSLIAGDLNEQFF. For the CDR3, the DNA is TGTGCCAGCAGCTCGTCCCTTATCGCGGGAGATTTGAATGAGCAGTTCTTC. Using reference TRBV7-9 and TRBJ2-1 for the parts outside the CDR3, the full variable domain is DTGVSQNPRHKITKRGQNVTFRCDPISEHNRLYWYRQTLGQGPEFLTYFQNEAQLEKSRLLSDRFSAERPKGSFSTLEIQRTEQGDSAMYLCASSSSLIAGDLNEQFFGPGTRLTVL.

This chain uses TRBV7-2 with TRBJ2-5; 8 nucleotides match TRBD2. CDR1 is SGHTA and CDR2 is FQGNSA in the germline V gene. Germline trimming cut 6 bases from V and 2 bases from J; bases unmatched to any gene: 5. The CDR3 totals 14 residues. CDR3 amino acids: CASSPTSGQETQYF. The CDR3 region has the DNA TGTGCCAGCAGTCCAACTAGCGGTCAAGAGACCCAGTACTTC.

This clone came up once. The V call is TRBV27, the J call TRBJ1-4; tentative D call: TRBD1 (6 bases). The germline V gene has CDR1 MNHEY and CDR2 SMNVEV (reference sequence). The V gene lost 3 bases and the J gene lost 6 bases, with 14 bases spanning the gap. This CDR3 contains 15 residues. Here the CDR3 DNA reads TGTGCCAGCAGTTTCCGACAGGTTGGGGATGAAAAACTGTTTTTT. This gives the protein CASSFRQVGDEKLFF.

V gene TRBV3-1 (or the pseudogene TRBV3-2) combines with J gene TRBJ2-1; weak D call: TRBD2 (6 bases). The CDR3 sequence is 13 residues long. V gave up 0 bases and J gave up 9 bases, with 9 bases separating them. CDR1 is LGHDT and CDR2 is YNNKEL in the germline V gene (reference sequence). CDR3 sequence: CASSQDLGGEQFF. In nucleotides, the CDR3 is TGTGCCAGCAGCCAAGATCTGGGGGGTGAGCAGTTCTTC.

This rearrangement joins TRBV28 to TRBJ1-4, with D possibly being TRBD1 (6 bases). CDR3 length: 14 residues. Trimming removed 3 bases at V and 8 bases at J, with 13 bases between. The germline V gene encodes CDR1 MDHEN and CDR2 SYDVKM. CDR3 nucleotides: TGTGCCAGCAGTTTGCGGGGGCGAGGCGAAAAACTGTTTTTT. As protein: CASSLRGRGEKLFF.

The chain recombines TRBV4-2 with TRBJ1-5; tentative D call: TRBD1 (6 bases). The CDR3 totals 16 residues. In germline, CDR1 is LGHNA, CDR2 YNFKEQ. The V and J ends lost 0 bases and 2 bases respectively, with 11 bases between them. The CDR3 DNA reads TGTGCCAGCAGCCAAGAGGTCAGGGGAGGCAATCAGCCCCAGCATTTT. Encoded protein: CASSQEVRGGNQPQHF.

This clone is a singleton in its sample. The chain carries TRBV6-5 and TRBJ1-2, with no clear D. The germline V gene has CDR1 MNHEY and CDR2 SVGAGI. This CDR3 comprises 12 residues. V was trimmed by 5 bases and J by 8 bases, leaving 12 bases between them. As DNA, the CDR3 is TGTGCCAGCAGTCGTACCAGGTACGGCTACACCTTC. It yields the protein CASSRTRYGYTF.

The chain couples TRBV5-6 to TRBJ1-2, with 8 nucleotides matching TRBD1. Trimming cost V 5 bases and J 2 bases; bases outside gene matches: 11. This CDR3 is built from 16 residues. Germline V gene lookup returns CDR1 SGHDT and CDR2 YYEEEE. In nucleotides, the CDR3 is TGTGCCAGCAGTTCAGTCTTCAGGACAGGGAACTATGGCTACACCTTC. This codes for CASSSVFRTGNYGYTF.

This chain links TRBV7-2 with TRBJ1-6; 7 nucleotides align to TRBD1. The CDR3 totals 14 residues. Germline values: CDR1 SGHTA, CDR2 FQGNSA. After removal of 5 bases from V and 8 bases from J, the junction contained 6 bases not matched to a gene. The CDR3 DNA follows: TGTGCCAGCAGCCGGAGACAGGGAGATTCACCCCTCCACTTT. Residues: CASSRRQGDSPLHF.

This chain connects TRBV13 to TRBJ1-2; no definite D call. V was clipped by 2 bases and J by 6 bases, with 13 bases between them. The CDR3 totals 14 residues. Germline loops: CDR1 PRHDT, CDR2 FYEKMQ (reference sequence). The CDR3 sequence is CASSLFSGSNGYTF. In DNA form, the CDR3 reads TGTGCCAGCAGCTTATTTTCGGGTAGCAATGGCTACACCTTC.

DNA for the CDR3: TGTGCCAGCAGCCGGCAGGGGAACACTGAAGCTTTCTTT. Translating it yields CASSRQGNTEAFF. The chain carries TRBV7-9 and TRBJ1-1, with D possibly matching TRBD1 (5 bases). CDR3 length: 13 amino acids. Trimming removed 5 bases at V and 1 base at J, with 8 bases between. In germline, CDR1 is SEHNR, CDR2 FQNEAQ (reference sequence).

The chain uses TRBV27 and TRBJ2-7; the match to TRBD2 covers 7 bases. Trimming took 4 bases from V and 6 from J; bases not matched to a gene: 12. From germline, CDR1 is MNHEY and CDR2 SMNVEV (reference sequence). The CDR3 runs 15 residues. The CDR3 sequence: CASSSGLGGYGEQYF. In DNA form, the CDR3 reads TGTGCCAGCAGTTCAGGACTAGGAGGCTACGGCGAGCAGTACTTC.